What follows are 21 T cell receptor beta chains derived from one specimen sequenced in a study of cytomegalovirus exposure and HLA in healthy donors. Primers: 60 Vbeta forward and 13 Jbeta reverse. Some clones are missing from TCRdb's copy, which holds only in-frame ones; the method was immunoSEQ multiplex PCR. The sample holds 95,000 or so clones; 55% to 75% are singletons and the top ten take more than 13%. The source material was PBMCs. Source of these receptors: a woman aged 45-59 years in good health and CMV-seropositive.

The chain carries TRBV14 and TRBJ2-1; D uncertain. The CDR3 runs 15 residues. Germline-derived CDR1 and CDR2 are SGHDN and FVKESK. V was shortened by 0 bases and J by 1 base, with 7 bases between the two germline ends. This CDR3 reads CASSQEPRSYNEQFF. The CDR3 DNA is TGTGCCAGCAGCCAAGAACCCAGGTCCTACAATGAGCAGTTCTTC.

CDR3 sequence (DNA): TGTGCCAGCAGTAGAAGGGCTATCCGAGGGGGGACCCAGTACTTC. Amino acid sequence: CASSRRAIRGGTQYF. The J gene is TRBJ2-5, the V gene TRBV28, with D maybe TRBD1 (6 bases). Trimming left V 5 bases short and J 7 bases short, with 20 bases between. The CDR3 spans 15 residues. Germline V CDR1 and CDR2: MDHEN, SYDVKM.

This clone was counted between two and nine times. J is TRBJ2-7 and V is TRBV6-1; the D gene is possibly TRBD2 (6 bases). Germline CDR1 MNHNS, CDR2 SASEGT. V lost 7 bases to trimming and J lost 13 bases, with 17 bases between them. The CDR3 is 11 residues long. The CDR3 DNA sequence: TGTGCCAGCACCTCCACAGCGGGTCAATACTTC. Amino acid sequence: CASTSTAGQYF.

This clone occurred a few times. CDR3 coding DNA: TGTGCCAGCAGCGTAACGGGGGGCGGAGGGACTGAAGCTTTCTTT. This translates into CASSVTGGGGTEAFF. The J gene is TRBJ1-1, the V gene TRBV9, with D perhaps TRBD1 (6 bases). Germline V gene sequence: CDR1 SGDLS, CDR2 YYNGEE. Trimming took off 1 base at V and 5 bases at J, with 15 bases between the two ends. This CDR3 spans 15 amino acids.

The chain recombines TRBV21-1 with TRBJ2-3; TRBD2 is taken as the D call from the table, unchecked against the DNA. TRBV21-1 has pseudogene status. The CDR3 runs to 15 residues. CDR3 sequence reads: CASSKVAVTTDTQYF. The CDR3 DNA sequence: TGTGCCAGCAGCAAAGTGGCGGTTACCACAGATACGCAGTATTTT.

V is TRBV23-1 and J is TRBJ1-1; 8 nucleotides align to TRBD1. TRBV23-1 is flagged as an ORF with uncertain function. This CDR3 contains 16 residues. V gave up 3 bases and J gave up 4 bases; unmatched junction bases: 10. CDR3 region: CASSQKEDREPTEAFF. The DNA of the CDR3 is TGCGCCAGCAGTCAGAAAGAGGACAGGGAGCCCACTGAAGCTTTCTTT.

This clone was counted a few times. J is TRBJ2-1 and V is TRBV10-3; TRBD2 is a possible D gene (5 bases). Trimming pared 3 bases from V and 0 bases from J, leaving 12 bases between. Germline loops: CDR1 ENHRY, CDR2 SYGVKD. CDR3 length: 16 residues. Here the CDR3 reads CAISELAGRSYNEQFF. CDR3 DNA: TGTGCCATCAGTGAACTGGCGGGCCGCTCCTACAATGAGCAGTTCTTC.

The chain links TRBV4-1 to TRBJ2-1; 7 bases map to TRBD2. The CDR3 sequence is 17 residues long. Per the germline V gene, CDR1 is MGHRA and CDR2 is YSYEKL. V shed 1 base and J 10 bases; nucleotides not matched to a gene: 16. The CDR3 DNA is TGCGCCAGCAGCCAAGGTTTCCTAGCGGTACTCGGTTCGGAGCAGTTCTTC. Protein: CASSQGFLAVLGSEQFF.

The chain joins TRBV9 to TRBJ2-7; 10 bases map to TRBD1. The CDR3 extends over 13 amino acids. Germline values: CDR1 SGDLS, CDR2 YYNGEE. V shed 7 bases and J 6 bases; nucleotides not matched to a gene: 7. The CDR3 loop reads CASGGTGVGEQYF. In nucleotides, the CDR3 is TGTGCCAGCGGGGGGACAGGGGTTGGCGAGCAGTACTTC. The full variable domain, rest sourced from reference TRBV9 and TRBJ2-7, is DSGVTQTPKHLITATGQRVTLRCSPRSGDLSVYWYQQSLDQGLQFLIQYYNGEERAKGNILERFSAQQFPDLHSELNLSSLELGDSALYFCASGGTGVGEQYFGPGTRLTVT.

The chain recombines TRBV19 with TRBJ2-1, with 15 bases aligning to TRBD2. The CDR3 runs 18 residues. The germline V gene has CDR1 LNHDA and CDR2 SQIVND (reference sequence). V trimming: 5 bases; J trimming: 5 bases; junction bases outside the gene matches: 10. The CDR3 DNA reads TGTGCCAGTAGTCTCCAAGGACTAGCGGGAGGGGTTAACAATGAGCAGTTCTTC. Protein sequence: CASSLQGLAGGVNNEQFF.

In this sample, this clone turned up a few times. V is TRBV29-1 and J is TRBJ1-1, with 10 nucleotides matching TRBD1. The trim removed 6 bases at V and 4 bases at J, leaving 5 bases unmatched. The length of the CDR3 is 13 residues. Germline CDR1 SQVTM, CDR2 ANQGSEA. The DNA of the CDR3 is TGCAGCGTGGACGACAGGGGGCCCACTGAAGCTTTCTTT. It encodes CSVDDRGPTEAFF. The complete variable domain, with remaining parts taken from reference TRBV29-1 and TRBJ1-1, reads SAVISQKPSRDICQRGTSLTIQCQVDSQVTMMFWYRQQPGQSLTLIATANQGSEATYESGFVIDKFPISRPNLTFSTLTVSNMSPEDSSIYLCSVDDRGPTEAFFGQGTRLTVV.

The V and J genes are TRBV6-5 and TRBJ2-3; D gene unclear. The germline V gene encodes CDR1 MNHEY and CDR2 SVGAGI. This CDR3 has 13 residues. With 7 bases removed from V and 2 bases from J, the gap between germline ends came to 10 bases. CDR3 sequence (DNA): TGTGCCAGCACCGCGTTAACCACAGATACGCAGTATTTT. Protein sequence: CASTALTTDTQYF.

This clone was observed a handful of times. The gene calls are TRBV16 and TRBJ2-7; no firm D call. Trimming removed 3 bases at V and 3 bases at J, with 9 bases between. CDR3 length: 13 amino acids. Germline values: CDR1 KGHSY, CDR2 FQNENV. The CDR3: CASSQGRSYEQYF. Here the CDR3 DNA reads TGTGCCAGCAGCCAGGGTAGGAGCTACGAGCAGTACTTC.

The chain links TRBV19 to TRBJ2-6, with a weak D call TRBD2 (6 bases). Germline CDR1 is LNHDA and CDR2 is SQIVND (reference sequence). This CDR3 contains 16 residues. V lost 8 bases and J 3 bases, leaving 17 bases between the germline ends. Here the CDR3 reads CASVRGRERGANVLTF. As DNA, the CDR3 is TGTGCCAGTGTCCGCGGGCGGGAACGTGGGGCCAACGTCCTGACTTTC.

The rearrangement links TRBV7-2 to TRBJ1-5; the match to TRBD1 covers 9 bases. V dropped 5 bases and J dropped 4; count of bases not matched to a gene: 6. Germline lookup yields CDR1 SGHTA and CDR2 FQGNSA. This CDR3 is built from 15 residues. The CDR3 bases are TGTGCCAGCAGCCCGACAGGGGGTAGGAATCAGCCCCAGCATTTT. Translated, it gives CASSPTGGRNQPQHF.

This clone came up once. The rearrangement links TRBV11-2 to TRBJ1-3; 8 bases match TRBD1. Looked up from germline, CDR1 is SGHAT and CDR2 is FQNNGV. This CDR3 comprises 15 residues. V lost 5 bases and J lost 0; bases outside the gene matches: 3. The CDR3 nucleotides are TGTGCCAGCAGCGTGGGACAGGACTCTGGAAACACCATATATTTT. Translated, it gives CASSVGQDSGNTIYF.

As regards this clone: An end of the junction does not agree with germline; a read error may underlie this. The chain has TRBV28 and TRBJ1-5; D is possibly TRBD1 (5 bases). CDR1 and CDR2 from the germline V gene are MDHEN and SYDVKM. The length of the CDR3 is 15 residues. Here the CDR3 DNA reads TGTGCCAACAGTTTGCAGGGTGGGTCAGGTCAGCCCCAGCATTTT. Its protein is CANSLQGGSGQPQHF.

The chain has TRBV11-2 and TRBJ1-2, with 8 bases that match TRBD1. Germline lookup yields CDR1 SGHAT and CDR2 FQNNGV. With 10 bases clipped from V and 3 bases from J, the junction kept 4 bases outside the gene matches. The CDR3 is 12 residues long. The CDR3 nucleotides are TGTGCCACCCGGACAGGGTACTATGGCTACACCTTC. Protein: CATRTGYYGYTF.

The chain is built from TRBV19 and TRBJ2-5; a weak D match, TRBD2 (6 bases). The CDR3 contains 14 residues. CDR1 is LNHDA and CDR2 is SQIVND in the germline V gene (reference sequence). The V end lost 3 bases, the J end lost 11 bases, and 19 bases lay between the germline ends. In DNA, the CDR3 is TGTGCCAGTAGTATCGTAGCGGCTTTGAGTGAGCAGTACTTC. Its translation is CASSIVAALSEQYF.

CDR3 nucleotides: TGTGCCAGTAGTGCTTCAGGGAGGTCGGAGACCCAGTACTTC. Encoded protein: CASSASGRSETQYF. The chain combines TRBV19 with TRBJ2-5; possibly TRBD2 for D (6 bases). Between the trimmed V and J ends, which lost 5 bases and 5 bases, there was a span of 15 bases. The CDR3 extends over 14 amino acids. Germline V CDR1 and CDR2: LNHDA, SQIVND (reference sequence).

In its sample, this clone was seen a few times. V and J are TRBV29-1 and TRBJ2-3; 12 nucleotides agree with TRBD2. Germline V gene data show CDR1 as SQVTM and CDR2 as ANQGSEA. The CDR3 sequence is 14 residues long. V lost 7 bases to trimming and J lost 6 bases; unmatched junction nucleotides: 8. CDR3 loop: CSASGRANADTQYF. The CDR3 coding sequence is TGCAGCGCTAGCGGGAGGGCCAATGCGGATACGCAGTATTTT.